Each of the 10 T cell receptor beta chains below was sequenced from the same sample in a study of shared clonotypes between healthy human individuals. TCRdb keeps only in-frame clones here, not all; method: immunoSEQ multiplex PCR. Of over 700,000 clones in the sample, roughly 72% were seen once. The specimen sequenced was memory CD4+ T cells sorted from blood. Noted subset: CD45RA-negative fraction. The source is a woman younger than 45 in good health.

As for this clone: This sequence may be a read error, since a much larger clone differs from it by one base. The chain couples TRBV25-1 to TRBJ1-5, with TRBD1 as a possible D gene (5 bases). Germline loops: CDR1 MGHDK, CDR2 SYGVNS. V dropped 3 bases and J dropped 2 bases, with 8 bases sitting between them. The CDR3 contains 14 residues. The CDR3 region has the DNA TGTGCCAGCAGTGACAGGGCTGGCAATCAGCCCCAGCATTTT. Its translation: CASSDRAGNQPQHF.

Concerning this clone: This sample includes further DNA sequences coding for the same CDR3. The rearrangement uses TRBV7-8 and TRBJ2-1, with a possible D match to TRBD2 (6 bases). This CDR3 contains 15 residues. V lost 1 base and J lost 2, with 9 bases in between. Germline V lookup: CDR1 SGHVS, CDR2 FQNEAQ. CDR3 residues: CASSLGGRTYNEQFF. CDR3 in DNA: TGTGCCAGCAGCTTAGGAGGGAGGACCTACAATGAGCAGTTCTTC. Full variable domain (outside the CDR3, taken from reference TRBV7-8 and TRBJ2-1): GAGVSQSPRYKVAKRGQDVALRCDPISGHVSLFWYQQALGQGPEFLTYFQNEAQLDKSGLPSDRFFAERPEGSVSTLKIQRTQQEDSAVYLCASSLGGRTYNEQFFGPGTRLTVL.

The chain couples TRBV5-1 to TRBJ2-2; 11 bases fit TRBD2. CDR3 length equals 16 residues. The V segment lost 3 bases and the J segment 5 bases; nucleotides outside the gene matches: 6. CDR1 and CDR2 (germline): SGHRS, YFSETQ. The chain's CDR3 is CASSSTSGSRTGELFF. The CDR3 nucleotides are TGCGCCAGCAGCTCCACTAGCGGGAGTCGAACCGGGGAGCTGTTTTTT.

CDR3 loop: CASSIQGKQPQHF. The CDR3 DNA follows: TGTGCCAGTAGTATACAGGGGAAACAGCCCCAGCATTTT. The V call is TRBV19, the J call TRBJ1-5, with a weak D call TRBD1 (6 bases). Trimming removed 2 bases at V and 7 bases at J, with 9 bases between. CDR1 is LNHDA, CDR2 SQIVND, per germline (reference sequence). The CDR3 contains 13 residues.

About this clone: A clone one base away is much larger, so this may be a read error. V gene TRBV5-1 combines with J gene TRBJ1-1; 7 bases match TRBD1. V was pared by 2 bases and J by 1 base, with 2 bases of the junction left unmatched. This CDR3 has 14 amino acids. The germline gives CDR1 SGHRS, CDR2 YFSETQ. The CDR3 DNA follows: TGCGCCAGCAGCTTTACAGGGGCGAACACTGAAGCTTTCTTT. Residues: CASSFTGANTEAFF.

This clone was seen only once. V usage is TRBV29-1 and J usage is TRBJ2-3, with 8 nucleotides matching TRBD2. Germline V gives CDR1 SQVTM, CDR2 ANQGSEA. CDR3 length: 12 residues. The CDR3 nucleotides are TGCAGTCCTCCTCCGTCGGGGGGGGAGCAGTATTTT. Protein sequence: CSPPPSGGEQYF.

The rearrangement joins TRBV11-3 to TRBJ1-5; the D gene is possibly TRBD1 (6 bases). Germline V gene lookup returns CDR1 SGHNT and CDR2 YENEEA. V was shortened by 5 bases and J by 8 bases, with 19 bases between the two germline ends. This CDR3 is 15 amino acids long. The CDR3 here is CASSQGGVAGKPQHF. Written as DNA, the CDR3 is TGTGCCAGCAGCCAAGGGGGGGTGGCAGGGAAGCCCCAGCATTTT.

The CDR3 loop reads CASSLPQLHGYTF. The CDR3 bases are TGTGCCAGCAGTTTACCACAGTTGCATGGCTACACCTTC. This sequence joins TRBV28 and TRBJ1-2; D uncertain. V lost 2 bases and J 6 bases, leaving 10 bases between the germline ends. CDR1 is MDHEN, CDR2 SYDVKM, per germline. The CDR3 is 13 residues long.

V usage is TRBV6-5 and J usage is TRBJ2-3, with D perhaps matching TRBD1 or TRBD2 (6 bases each). This CDR3 spans 13 amino acids. Germline lookup yields CDR1 MNHEY and CDR2 SVGAGI. The germline V and J ends were trimmed by 5 bases and 8 bases, with 14 bases remaining between them. The CDR3 protein is CASSDRWEVTQYF. The CDR3 DNA reads as TGTGCCAGCAGTGACAGGTGGGAGGTTACGCAGTATTTT.

This clone was seen a handful of times. The chain couples TRBV2 to TRBJ2-2; D is unresolved. V was pared by 9 bases and J by 3 bases, with 5 bases between. The CDR3 runs 11 residues. From germline, CDR1 is SNHLY and CDR2 FYNNEI. CDR3 protein: CASEDTGELFF. DNA of the CDR3: TGTGCCAGTGAGGACACCGGGGAGCTGTTTTTT.